In its sample, the clone carrying this T cell receptor (beta chain) was seen a few times. Its target is not known. A single record per CDR3 protein comes from TCRdb applying MiXCR to the RT-PCR reads. The sample has 500,000 to 600,000 distinct CDR3 sequences, roughly 15% seen once. The CDR3 covers 14 residues. Unmatched junction bases numbered 9, after V lost 5 bases and J lost 6 bases. CDR1 and CDR2 (germline): MDHEN, SYDVKM. The data were obtained in a study of response to subunit inactivated influenza vaccine. Whole-study results and caveats: Authors suggested each seasonal influenza vaccination recruits few new T cells.

The sample in question was PBMCs from blood, obtained 11 to 12 days after vaccination. This sequence was found in a man aged 50-59 years who received an inactivated influenza vaccine. The chain links TRBV28 to TRBJ2-7; 8 nucleotides line up with TRBD2. The CDR3 nucleotides read TGTGCCAGCAGTAGGACTAGCCGCTTAGTCGAGCAGTACTTC. This encodes CASSRTSRLVEQYF.